The 23 T cell receptor beta chains below were found in one sample sequenced in a study of CD8 T cells in ankylosing spondylitis. The study, taken as a whole, reports: For ankylosing spondylitis blood, a TCR beta motif of fewer than 10 highly homologous variants appeared characteristic.

The antigens these receptors bind are not known. TCRdb re-called the 5' RACE reads through MiXCR, storing one row per CDR3 protein. Among fewer than 650,000 distinct CDR3 sequences listed, roughly 13% were seen once. Sequenced sample: blood, either unsorted or a sorted T cell fraction (not recorded which). These receptors came from a male donor with ankylosing spondylitis.

The chain links TRBV2 to TRBJ2-1, with TRBD2 matching over 10 bases. This CDR3 has 15 residues. Trimming removed 7 bases from V and 4 bases from J; junction bases left unmatched: 7. Germline loops: CDR1 SNHLY, CDR2 FYNNEI. The CDR3 DNA sequence: TGTGCCAGCACCCCTGGACTAGCGGCTTACAATGAGCAGTTCTTC. It is translated as CASTPGLAAYNEQFF.

Comment on this clonotype: This may arise from a read error, as a much more abundant clone is one base away. The V call is TRBV20-1, the J call TRBJ2-1; 13 bases fit TRBD2. The germline gives CDR1 DFQATT, CDR2 SNEGSKA (reference sequence). The CDR3 consists of 14 residues. V trimming: 6 bases; J trimming: 6 bases; junction bases outside the gene matches: 5. The CDR3 protein is CSATSGRVRNEQFF. CDR3 nucleotides: TGCAGTGCAACTAGCGGGAGGGTCCGCAATGAGCAGTTCTTC.

J is TRBJ2-1 and V is TRBV10-1; tentative D call: TRBD1 (5 bases). Trimming cost V 3 bases and J 4 bases, with 13 bases left between them. The CDR3 consists of 15 residues. Germline V CDR1 and CDR2: WNHNN, SYGVQD (reference sequence). CDR3 protein: CASSDPRAAYNEQFF. DNA of the CDR3: TGCGCCAGCAGTGATCCCAGGGCAGCGTACAATGAGCAGTTCTTC.

The V call is TRBV2, the J call TRBJ2-5; D is undetermined. Germline V gene sequence: CDR1 SNHLY, CDR2 FYNNEI. This CDR3 is built from 12 residues. Trimming shortened V by 6 bases and J by 5 bases, and 10 bases separated the two germline ends. The CDR3 region is CASRWERETQYF. The CDR3 DNA follows: TGTGCCAGCAGATGGGAAAGGGAGACCCAGTACTTC.

This clonotype was observed at least ten times. The rearrangement uses TRBV20-1 and TRBJ1-2; possibly TRBD1 for D (5 bases). V lost 0 bases and J 0 bases, leaving 11 bases between the germline ends. The CDR3 spans 15 residues. Germline-derived CDR1 and CDR2 are DFQATT and SNEGSKA (reference sequence). In DNA, the CDR3 is TGCAGTGCTAGAGATTTGGACATCACTAACTATGGCTACACCTTC. Encoded protein: CSARDLDITNYGYTF.

This clonotype was recorded at least ten times. This sequence joins TRBV7-8 and TRBJ2-7, with a possible D match to TRBD2 (5 bases). The CDR3 is 13 residues long. The V gene's germline CDR1 is SGHVS and CDR2 FQNEAQ. V gave up 5 bases and J gave up 5 bases, with 13 bases separating them. The CDR3 nucleotides are TGTGCCAGCAGCGTCGCTGAGGGCCACGAGCAGTACTTC. Amino acids: CASSVAEGHEQYF.

The chain combines TRBV9 with TRBJ2-1, with D perhaps TRBD2 (6 bases). Trimming shortened V by 4 bases and J by 6 bases, and 14 bases separated the two germline ends. The germline gives CDR1 SGDLS, CDR2 YYNGEE. The CDR3 runs 14 residues. This CDR3 reads CASSTQGDFNEQFF. The CDR3 DNA follows: TGTGCCAGCAGCACACAAGGGGACTTCAATGAGCAGTTCTTC.

This clonotype came up a few times. The chain uses TRBV13 and TRBJ2-2; D is unresolved. The germline V gene has CDR1 PRHDT and CDR2 FYEKMQ (reference sequence). The CDR3 is made up of 16 amino acids. V was shortened by 1 base and J by 4 bases, with 13 bases between the two germline ends. DNA for the CDR3: TGTGCCAGCAGCTTAGCGGCGGAAATCCTCACCGGGGAGCTGTTTTTT. Translating gives CASSLAAEILTGELFF.

This clonotype was recorded a few times. The chain is built from TRBV12-3 or TRBV12-4 and TRBJ2-1; TRBD1 matches at 11 bases. J lost 8 bases, V lost 3 bases, and 6 bases had no gene match. This CDR3 has 15 residues. In DNA, the CDR3 is TGTGCCAGCAGTTTGACGGGACAGGGGGTGGATGAGCAGTTCTTC. It encodes CASSLTGQGVDEQFF.

This sequence joins TRBV3-1 and TRBJ2-1; 10 positions agree with TRBD2. The length of the CDR3 is 17 residues. The trim removed 0 bases at V and 4 bases at J, leaving 6 bases unmatched. Germline V CDR1 and CDR2: LGHDT, YNNKEL (reference sequence). Here the CDR3 DNA reads TGTGCCAGCAGCCAAGATTCCGGGACTAGCGCTTACAATGAGCAGTTCTTC. Encoded protein: CASSQDSGTSAYNEQFF.

The V gene is TRBV12-3 or TRBV12-4, the J gene TRBJ2-1, with D possibly being TRBD1 (6 bases). V lost 5 bases to trimming and J lost 8 bases, with 22 bases between them. The CDR3 is 16 amino acids. The CDR3 protein is CASSPWGLQGYDEQFF. For the CDR3, the DNA is TGTGCCAGCAGTCCATGGGGCCTCCAGGGGTATGATGAGCAGTTCTTC.

The chain couples TRBV6-1 to TRBJ1-2; the D gene is possibly TRBD1 (6 bases). V dropped 7 bases and J dropped 4 bases, with 19 bases sitting between them. Germline V gives CDR1 MNHNS, CDR2 SASEGT. The CDR3 is made up of 15 amino acids. DNA for the CDR3: TGTGCCAGCAACCGAGAGAGGACAGCTTTCTATGGCTACACCTTC. This encodes CASNRERTAFYGYTF.

The sample holds a few counts of this clonotype. The rearrangement joins TRBV4-2 to TRBJ1-6; D is ambiguous. CDR1 is LGHNA and CDR2 is YNFKEQ in the germline V gene. With 0 bases removed from V and 7 bases from J, the gap between germline ends came to 16 bases. There are 17 residues in the CDR3. The CDR3 is CASSQEEIANRNSPLHF. CDR3 bases: TGTGCCAGCAGCCAAGAAGAAATTGCGAATAGAAATTCACCCCTCCACTTT.

At least ten counts were recorded for this clonotype. The rearrangement joins TRBV29-1 to TRBJ2-7; perhaps D is TRBD1 or TRBD2 (7 bases each). V lost 7 bases and J 7 bases, leaving 14 bases between the germline ends. The CDR3 contains 11 residues. Germline V gives CDR1 SQVTM, CDR2 ANQGSEA. The chain's CDR3 is CSGFRGGEQYF. The CDR3 nucleotides read TGCAGCGGTTTCAGGGGGGGAGAGCAGTACTTC.

This clonotype was seen a handful of times. The genes are TRBV11-2 and TRBJ2-1; D is undetermined. Germline-derived CDR1 and CDR2 are SGHAT and FQNNGV. The CDR3 spans 14 residues. Between the trimmed V and J ends, which lost 4 bases and 1 base, there was a span of 8 bases. The CDR3, as DNA: TGTGCCAGCAGCTCCATACGATCCTACAATGAGCAGTTCTTC. Translated: CASSSIRSYNEQFF. The full variable domain, its missing parts supplied by reference TRBV11-2 and TRBJ2-1, is EAGVAQSPRYKIIEKRQSVAFWCNPISGHATLYWYQQILGQGPKLLIQFQNNGVVDDSQLPKDRFSAERLKGVDSTLKIQPAKLEDSAVYLCASSSIRSYNEQFFGPGTRLTVL.

This chain links TRBV2 with TRBJ1-5, with a weak D call TRBD1 (5 bases). Germline-derived CDR1 and CDR2 are SNHLY and FYNNEI. The V end lost 6 bases, the J end lost 4 bases, and 10 bases lay between the germline ends. CDR3 length: 13 residues. The CDR3 DNA sequence: TGTGCCAGCAGGGGGGACTCAAATCAGCCCCAGCATTTT. As protein: CASRGDSNQPQHF. The entire variable domain, with the rest obtained from reference TRBV2 and TRBJ1-5, is as follows: EPEVTQTPSHQVTQMGQEVILRCVPISNHLYFYWYRQILGQKVEFLVSFYNNEISEKSEIFDDQFSVERPDGSNFTLKIRSTKLEDSAMYFCASRGDSNQPQHFGDGTRLSIL.

The rearrangement links TRBV5-7 to TRBJ2-1, with D hard to call. TRBV5-7 is designated an ORF whose function remains uncertain. V was shortened by 0 bases and J by 6 bases, with 16 bases between the two germline ends. This CDR3 contains 16 residues. Here the CDR3 DNA reads TGTGCCAGCAGCTTGGCCGTAATAGACGCCCCCAATGAGCAGTTCTTC. Amino acid sequence: CASSLAVIDAPNEQFF.

The gene calls are TRBV20-1 and TRBJ1-3; D not resolved. Germline V gives CDR1 DFQATT, CDR2 SNEGSKA (reference sequence). V was shortened by 2 bases and J by 4 bases, with 3 bases between the two germline ends. This CDR3 has 11 residues. The CDR3 bases are TGCAGTGCTAGACAGGGAAACACCATATATTTT. Its protein product is CSARQGNTIYF.

This clonotype was detected a few times. The chain uses TRBV7-2 and TRBJ2-1; 11 nucleotides match TRBD2. The CDR3 length is 17 residues. Unmatched junction bases numbered 9, after V lost 4 bases and J lost 4 bases. Per the germline V gene, CDR1 is SGHTA and CDR2 is FQGNSA. The CDR3 here is CASSSHPGTSGYNEQFF. The CDR3 nucleotides are TGTGCCAGCAGCTCCCACCCAGGGACTAGCGGATACAATGAGCAGTTCTTC.

This rearrangement joins TRBV12-3 or TRBV12-4 to TRBJ2-7; 7 nucleotides line up with TRBD2. J gave up 3 bases and V 5 bases, and 13 bases lay outside the gene matches. The CDR3 has 16 residues. This CDR3 is CASSRDGAGELYEQYF. The CDR3 DNA reads as TGTGCCAGCAGTCGGGACGGCGCGGGAGAACTCTACGAGCAGTACTTC.

Only a few counts were recorded for this clonotype. The V gene is TRBV4-1, the J gene TRBJ2-5, with 7 bases matching TRBD1. CDR1 is MGHRA, CDR2 YSYEKL, per germline. The CDR3 extends over 16 amino acids. Trimming removed 2 bases from V and 5 bases from J; junction bases left unmatched: 11. CDR3 residues: CASSQRPPVQGETQYF. CDR3 nucleotides: TGCGCCAGCAGCCAAAGGCCGCCGGTACAGGGGGAGACCCAGTACTTC.

This clonotype was seen a few times. This chain joins TRBV5-1 and TRBJ2-5; TRBD1 matches 9 bases. Germline V CDR1 and CDR2: SGHRS, YFSETQ. The CDR3 runs to 14 residues. After removal of 9 bases from V and 4 bases from J, the junction contained 10 bases not matched to a gene. The CDR3 nucleotides read TGCGCCACCAAGACCGGGACAGGGCTAGAGACCCAGTACTTC. Its translation: CATKTGTGLETQYF.

This clonotype came up a few times. The chain carries TRBV18 and TRBJ2-7, with D possibly being TRBD2 (5 bases). This CDR3 has 13 residues. V lost 0 bases and J lost 5, with 8 bases in between. Germline V gene sequence: CDR1 KGHSH, CDR2 LQKENI. Here the CDR3 reads CASSPPVEDEQYF. The CDR3 DNA sequence: TGTGCCAGCTCACCACCGGTGGAGGACGAGCAGTACTTC.